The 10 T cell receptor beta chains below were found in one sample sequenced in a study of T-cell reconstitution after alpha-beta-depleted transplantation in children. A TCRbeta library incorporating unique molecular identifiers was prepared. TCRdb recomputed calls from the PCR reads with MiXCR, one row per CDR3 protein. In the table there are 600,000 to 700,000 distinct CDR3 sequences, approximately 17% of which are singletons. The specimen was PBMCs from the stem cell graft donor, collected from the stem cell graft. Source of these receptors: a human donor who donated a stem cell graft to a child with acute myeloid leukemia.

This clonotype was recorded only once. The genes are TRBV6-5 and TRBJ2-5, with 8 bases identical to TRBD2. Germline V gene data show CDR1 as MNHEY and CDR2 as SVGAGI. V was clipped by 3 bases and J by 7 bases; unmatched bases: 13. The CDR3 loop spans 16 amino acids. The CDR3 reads CASSYGVAGSKGTQYF. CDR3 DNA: TGTGCCAGCAGTTATGGTGTAGCGGGGAGCAAGGGGACCCAGTACTTC.

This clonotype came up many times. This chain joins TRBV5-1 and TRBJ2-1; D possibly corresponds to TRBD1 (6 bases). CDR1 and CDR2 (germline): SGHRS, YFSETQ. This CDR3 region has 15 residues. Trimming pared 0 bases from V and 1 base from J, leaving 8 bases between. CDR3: CASSLVTGSYNEQFF. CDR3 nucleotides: TGCGCCAGCAGCTTGGTAACAGGGTCCTACAATGAGCAGTTCTTC.

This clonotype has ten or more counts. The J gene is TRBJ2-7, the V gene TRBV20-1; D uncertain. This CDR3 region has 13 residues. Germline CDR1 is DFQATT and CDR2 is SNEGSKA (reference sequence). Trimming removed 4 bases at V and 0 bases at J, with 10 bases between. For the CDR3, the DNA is TGCAGTGCTATGGACGGCAGCTCCTACGAGCAGTACTTC. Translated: CSAMDGSSYEQYF.

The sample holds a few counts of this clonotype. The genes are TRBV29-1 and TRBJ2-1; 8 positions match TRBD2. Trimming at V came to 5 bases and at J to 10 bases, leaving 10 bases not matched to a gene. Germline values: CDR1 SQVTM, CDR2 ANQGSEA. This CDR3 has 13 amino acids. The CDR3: CSVIARPGGEQFF. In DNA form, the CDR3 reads TGCAGCGTTATAGCGAGGCCGGGAGGGGAGCAGTTCTTC.

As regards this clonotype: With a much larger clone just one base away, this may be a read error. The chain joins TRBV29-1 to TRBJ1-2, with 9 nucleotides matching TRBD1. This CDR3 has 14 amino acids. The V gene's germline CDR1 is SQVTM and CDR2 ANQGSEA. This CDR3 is CSVEAEQGAYSYTF. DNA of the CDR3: TGCAGCGTTGAAGCGGAACAGGGGGCCTATAGCTACACCTTC.

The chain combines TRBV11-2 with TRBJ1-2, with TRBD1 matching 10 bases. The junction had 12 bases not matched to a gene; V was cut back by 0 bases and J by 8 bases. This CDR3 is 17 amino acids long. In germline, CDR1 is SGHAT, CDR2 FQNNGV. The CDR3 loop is CASSLEAGRQGARGYTF. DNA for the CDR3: TGTGCCAGCAGCTTAGAAGCGGGAAGACAGGGGGCGCGCGGCTACACCTTC.

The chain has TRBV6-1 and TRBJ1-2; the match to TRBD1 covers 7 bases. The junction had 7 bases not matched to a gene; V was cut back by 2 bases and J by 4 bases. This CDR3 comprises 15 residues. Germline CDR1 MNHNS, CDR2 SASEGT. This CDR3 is CASSENRGALYGYTF. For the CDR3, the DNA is TGTGCCAGCAGTGAAAACAGGGGCGCACTCTATGGCTACACCTTC.

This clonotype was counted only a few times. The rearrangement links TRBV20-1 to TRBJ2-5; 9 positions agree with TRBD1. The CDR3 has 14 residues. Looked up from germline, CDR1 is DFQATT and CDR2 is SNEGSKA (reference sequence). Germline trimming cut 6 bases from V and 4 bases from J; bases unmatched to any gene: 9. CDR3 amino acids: CSAADRGRAETQYF. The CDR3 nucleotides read TGCAGTGCCGCGGACAGGGGAAGAGCAGAGACCCAGTACTTC.

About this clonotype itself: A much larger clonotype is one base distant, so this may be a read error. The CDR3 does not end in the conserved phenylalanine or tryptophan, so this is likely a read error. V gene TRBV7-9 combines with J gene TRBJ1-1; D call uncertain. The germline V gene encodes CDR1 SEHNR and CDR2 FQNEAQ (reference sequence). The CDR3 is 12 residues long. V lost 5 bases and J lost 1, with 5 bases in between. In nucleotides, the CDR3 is TGTGCCAGCAGCGCCTCGAACACTGAAGCTTTCTCT. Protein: CASSASNTEAFS.

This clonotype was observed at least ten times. Written as DNA, the CDR3 is TGCAGTGCTAGAGTCGAAACCAGCAATTCACCCCTCCACTTT. Protein sequence: CSARVETSNSPLHF. This chain connects TRBV20-1 to TRBJ1-6; no reliable D call. This CDR3 region has 14 residues. V was pared by 1 base and J by 7 bases, with 11 bases between. CDR1 is DFQATT and CDR2 is SNEGSKA in the germline V gene (reference sequence).